Listed here are 22 T cell receptor beta chains from one sample, sequenced in a study of vaccination effects on CD4 cells after COVID-19. Viral peptide pools were used in the ViraFEST assay to expand antigen-specific CD4+ T cells, and sequencing came afterward. Isolation of CD4+ T cells took place after less than 12 days of culture. The infection with SARS-CoV-2 (confirmed by PCR) occurred in this person between March and December 2020. Subjects were given two BNT162b2 or mRNA-1273 vaccine doses. Antigens of these TCRs are unknown. Assay used: immunoSEQ multiplex PCR; TCRdb lists only in-frame clones, some missing. There are 17,000 or so clones in the sample; around 74% occur only once, and 20% to 25% lies in the top ten. This material consisted of CD4+ T cells from PBMCs cultured with SARS-CoV-2 spike peptides, taken after COVID-19 vaccination. All receptors derive from a human donor who had a prior SARS-CoV-2 infection.

The V and J genes are TRBV7-2 and TRBJ2-5; no definite D call. Germline-derived CDR1 and CDR2 are SGHTA and FQGNSA. This CDR3 is 13 amino acids long. Trimming removed 1 base from V and 0 bases from J, with 3 bases in between. CDR3 sequence: CASSLDHQETQYF. Written as DNA, the CDR3 is TGTGCCAGCAGCTTAGACCACCAAGAGACCCAGTACTTC.

The sample holds a few counts of this clone. DNA for the CDR3: TGTGCCAGCAGTTACTCGGTGCTCGGGTCCTACGAGCAGTACTTC. Its protein is CASSYSVLGSYEQYF. This chain links TRBV6-5 with TRBJ2-7, with D unclear. The CDR3 consists of 15 residues. Germline lookup yields CDR1 MNHEY and CDR2 SVGAGI. The ends were cut back, 0 bases at V and 1 base at J, with 10 bases in the middle.

The rearrangement uses TRBV7-8 and TRBJ1-3; 8 bases match TRBD1. V was pared by 1 base and J by 0 bases, with 8 bases of the junction left unmatched. Germline V gene data show CDR1 as SGHVS and CDR2 as FQNEAQ. The CDR3 is 18 amino acids. CDR3 region: CASSLVGGTGASGNTIYF. The CDR3 nucleotides read TGTGCCAGCAGCTTAGTGGGAGGGACAGGAGCCTCTGGAAACACCATATATTTT.

This chain uses TRBV7-9 with TRBJ2-1; TRBD2 is a possible D gene (7 bases). Trimming pared 5 bases from V and 9 bases from J, leaving 29 bases between. The CDR3 covers 18 residues. Germline-derived CDR1 and CDR2 are SEHNR and FQNEAQ (reference sequence). The CDR3: CASSNLPVGGGRRGEQFF. CDR3 sequence (DNA): TGTGCCAGCAGCAACCTCCCCGTAGGGGGGGGGCGTAGAGGTGAGCAGTTCTTC.

The chain couples TRBV10-1 to TRBJ2-1; D unclear. The CDR3 covers 14 residues. The V and J ends lost 7 bases and 12 bases respectively, with 22 bases between them. The germline gives CDR1 WNHNN, CDR2 SYGVQD (reference sequence). The CDR3 coding sequence is TGCGCCAGCATCCTAGAAGTCCGCAGTTACTTGCAGTTCTTC. Translation gives CASILEVRSYLQFF.

This chain joins TRBV9 and TRBJ2-1; D is possibly TRBD2 (5 bases). Trimming took 0 bases from V and 8 from J, leaving 15 bases between them. The CDR3 totals 15 residues. CDR1 and CDR2 (germline): SGDLS, YYNGEE. The CDR3 nucleotides read TGTGCCAGCAGCGTAGAATATGGGAGCGTCTATGAGCAGTTCTTC. It translates to CASSVEYGSVYEQFF.

V usage is TRBV7-3 and J usage is TRBJ2-3; 8 nucleotides agree with TRBD2. Per germline, CDR1 SGHTA and CDR2 FQGTGA. V shed 2 bases and J 0 bases; nucleotides not matched to a gene: 7. The CDR3 is made up of 17 amino acids. The CDR3 region has the DNA TGTGCCAGCAGCTTAGGCGGCCCTAGCGGGAGCACAGATACGCAGTATTTT. It is translated as CASSLGGPSGSTDTQYF.

This chain joins TRBV6-5 and TRBJ2-7; a weak D match, TRBD1 (6 bases). Deletions cut 5 bases from V and 0 bases from J, with 14 bases between. The CDR3 has 15 residues. CDR1 and CDR2 from the germline V gene are MNHEY and SVGAGI. CDR3 residues: CASSPQGLSSYEQYF. In DNA form, the CDR3 reads TGTGCCAGCAGTCCACAGGGATTGAGCTCCTACGAGCAGTACTTC.

The chain carries TRBV19 and TRBJ2-2, with 8 bases lining up with TRBD2. Per the germline V gene, CDR1 is LNHDA and CDR2 is SQIVND (reference sequence). J lost 7 bases, V lost 6 bases, and 16 bases had no gene match. The CDR3 is 17 amino acids. The CDR3, as DNA: TGTGCCAGTAGCGACCGGGGGGGGGCCGGTGACGGCGGGGAGCTGTTTTTT. Encoded protein: CASSDRGGAGDGGELFF.

V is TRBV6-5 and J is TRBJ1-4; 7 nucleotides agree with TRBD1. CDR3 length: 15 amino acids. Germline assignment: CDR1 MNHEY and CDR2 SVGAGI. V shed 6 bases, J shed 6 bases, and the junction held 10 bases outside the gene matches. Here the CDR3 reads CASSIQGGGYEKLFF. DNA of the CDR3: TGTGCCAGCAGCATTCAGGGGGGGGGCTATGAAAAACTGTTTTTT.

This clone has more than one count but fewer than ten. The chain recombines TRBV25-1 with TRBJ2-7, with TRBD2 identical over 8 bases. CDR3 length equals 15 residues. Germline-derived CDR1 and CDR2 are MGHDK and SYGVNS. V was pared by 4 bases and J by 0 bases, with 5 bases of the junction left unmatched. CDR3 loop: CASSVRAGVSYEQYF. CDR3 bases: TGTGCCAGCAGTGTGCGAGCGGGGGTCTCCTACGAGCAGTACTTC.

This chain connects TRBV19 to TRBJ1-5; 12 positions agree with TRBD1. V shed 10 bases and J 0 bases; nucleotides not matched to a gene: 7. The CDR3 consists of 16 residues. The V gene's germline CDR1 is LNHDA and CDR2 SQIVND (reference sequence). The CDR3 sequence: CATRGQGAYSNQPQHF. In nucleotides, the CDR3 is TGTGCCACCCGGGGACAGGGGGCTTATAGCAATCAGCCCCAGCATTTT.

The V call is TRBV18, the J call TRBJ2-1, with 7 bases matching TRBD2. The CDR3 totals 14 residues. Germline V gene data show CDR1 as KGHSH and CDR2 as LQKENI. Trimming cost V 3 bases and J 6 bases; bases outside gene matches: 5. The CDR3 reads CASSPGLVGNEQFF. The CDR3 DNA reads TGTGCCAGCTCACCCGGACTAGTCGGCAATGAGCAGTTCTTC. The variable domain in full, with the rest retrieved from reference TRBV18 and TRBJ2-1, is NAGVMQNPRHLVRRRGQEARLRCSPMKGHSHVYWYRQLPEEGLKFMVYLQKENIIDESGMPKERFSAEFPKEGPSILRIQQVVRGDSAAYFCASSPGLVGNEQFFGPGTRLTVL.

This clone was seen a few times. The rearrangement links TRBV18 to TRBJ2-1; D is ambiguous. The CDR3 contains 13 residues. V gave up 4 bases and J gave up 5 bases, with 9 bases separating them. CDR1 is KGHSH and CDR2 is LQKENI in the germline V gene. The DNA for the CDR3 is TGTGCCAGCTCACAGGGTGGGAACAATGAGCAGTTCTTC. It encodes CASSQGGNNEQFF.

This sequence joins TRBV7-3 and TRBJ2-5; 7 bases are a match to TRBD2. Germline CDR1 reads SGHTA; CDR2 reads FQGTGA. Unmatched junction bases numbered 11, after V lost 5 bases and J lost 5 bases. The CDR3 length is 15 residues. CDR3: CASSLWAGAVETQYF. The CDR3 coding sequence is TGTGCCAGCAGCCTATGGGCGGGAGCGGTTGAGACCCAGTACTTC.

This chain links TRBV2 with TRBJ1-5, with D possibly being TRBD1 (6 bases). The CDR3 sequence is 13 residues long. V lost 6 bases, J lost 2 bases, and 8 bases lay in between. Germline CDR1 is SNHLY and CDR2 is FYNNEI. Written as DNA, the CDR3 is TGTGCCAGCAGGGCAGGGGGCAATCAGCCCCAGCATTTT. Amino acid sequence: CASRAGGNQPQHF.

The genes are TRBV2 and TRBJ1-6; no clear D gene. The CDR3 loop spans 15 amino acids. Deletions cut 2 bases from V and 5 bases from J, with 10 bases between. Looked up from germline, CDR1 is SNHLY and CDR2 is FYNNEI. The CDR3 DNA is TGTGCCAGCAGTGAATGGCAGCCAAATAATTCACCCCTCCACTTT. It is translated as CASSEWQPNNSPLHF. The full variable domain, completed using reference TRBV2 and TRBJ1-6, is EPEVTQTPSHQVTQMGQEVILRCVPISNHLYFYWYRQILGQKVEFLVSFYNNEISEKSEIFDDQFSVERPDGSNFTLKIRSTKLEDSAMYFCASSEWQPNNSPLHFGNGTRLTVT.

The chain couples TRBV12-5 to TRBJ2-3; 8 bases fit TRBD1. With V trimmed by 5 bases and J by 4 bases, 8 bases remained unmatched. Germline V gene lookup returns CDR1 LGHNT and CDR2 FRNRAP. The CDR3 runs to 15 residues. As DNA, the CDR3 is TGTGCTAGTGGTCCGGATACAGGGGGATCAGATACGCAGTATTTT. Translated: CASGPDTGGSDTQYF.

The chain carries TRBV7-9 and TRBJ1-4, with TRBD1 identical over 10 bases. V gave up 6 bases and J gave up 6 bases; unmatched junction bases: 4. Germline values: CDR1 SEHNR, CDR2 FQNEAQ (reference sequence). This CDR3 contains 14 residues. The CDR3 nucleotides read TGTGCCAGCAGGGAGACAGGGGGCCATGAAAAACTGTTTTTT. The encoded protein is CASRETGGHEKLFF.

The V gene is TRBV5-4, the J gene TRBJ1-1; TRBD1 might be the D (6 bases). V was clipped by 4 bases and J by 8 bases, with 15 bases between them. Germline V CDR1 and CDR2: SGHNT, YYREEE (reference sequence). This CDR3 contains 13 residues. CDR3 sequence: CASSIYRDPEAFF. The CDR3 DNA is TGTGCCAGCAGCATATACAGGGACCCCGAAGCTTTCTTT.

The rearrangement joins TRBV10-1 to TRBJ2-6, with TRBD2 matching 10 bases. Trimming cost V 4 bases and J 0 bases; bases outside gene matches: 6. The germline gives CDR1 WNHNN, CDR2 SYGVQD (reference sequence). The CDR3 contains 18 residues. Here the CDR3 DNA reads TGCGCCAGCAGTGCTACTAGCGGGGAAAGCTCTGGGGCCAACGTCCTGACTTTC. This sequence encodes CASSATSGESSGANVLTF.

This clone was recorded a few times. Here the CDR3 DNA reads TGTGCCAGCTCAGAAACGACGGACCTGAGGGCTTTCTTT. It yields the protein CASSETTDLRAFF. The chain links TRBV18 to TRBJ1-1; D is uncertain. Trimming removed 5 bases from V and 11 bases from J, with 18 bases in between. The germline V gene encodes CDR1 KGHSH and CDR2 LQKENI. This CDR3 has 13 residues.